The clone carrying this T cell receptor beta chain was seen more than once but under ten times. As yet, its antigen is unknown. These data are taken from a study of CD8 T cell repertoires and HIV-1 epitope variants. Study background: Control wells had CMV/EBV/flu peptides, negative Ebola AY9, or no peptide. Epitopes were three Gag families plus Nef HW9 and YT9. An uncultured baseline aliquot held 1M T cells.

Overall study findings and caveats: The assay identified only TCR beta chains of antigen-proliferating T cells.

Method: immunoSEQ multiplex PCR; TCRdb's copy keeps in-frame clones and lacks some. The table records 4,500 to 7,000 clones, less than 75% of them present only once. The source material was cultured CD8+ T cells derived from PBMCs. The TCR comes from a male donor with HIV.

DNA of the CDR3: TGTGCCAGCAGCTTGGTAGGAGATGGCTACACCTTC. Its translation: CASSLVGDGYTF. J is TRBJ1-2 and V is TRBV7-9, with D uncertain. The CDR3 is 12 amino acids. Looked up from germline, CDR1 is SEHNR and CDR2 is FQNEAQ (reference sequence). The germline V and J ends were trimmed by 3 bases and 6 bases, with 8 bases remaining between them.